These T cell receptor beta chains were read from a single sample in a study of T cell responses to AZD1222 COVID-19 vaccine. Assay used: immunoSEQ multiplex PCR; TCRdb lists only in-frame clones, some missing. The data contain 110,000 to 150,000 clones, around 92% of them singletons. The specimen comprised peripheral blood, sampled on day 0 of AZD1222 vaccination. Source of these receptors: an adult in good health. CDR3s include the opening cysteine and the closing phenylalanine or tryptophan. D genes are given only for firm matches. Clone size, where shown, is once, few, many, or a class for clones that have expanded.

>few|TRBD1|TRBV13|TRBJ2-1
TGTGCCAGCCGCACAGGGGCGGCCAATGAGCAGTTCTTC
CASRTGAANEQFF
>.|.|TRBV27|TRBJ2-7
TGTGCCAGCGGCCTCCTTAGGGGGTCCTCCTACGAGCAGTACTTC
CASGLLRGSSYEQYF
>.|.|TRBV28|TRBJ2-7
TGTGCCAGCAGTCTGCCCGGGAGAGAGCCCCCGCGCGAGCAGTACTTC
CASSLPGREPPREQYF
>.|.|TRBV7-9|TRBJ1-6
TGTGCCAGCAGCTTAGACAGGGAAATAAGTACACCCCTCCACTTT
CASSLDREISTPLHF
>.|TRBD1|TRBV5-1|TRBJ1-2
TGCGCCAGCAGCTTGGCTCCCGGTGTGGCAGGGGGCGTTGGTGGCTACACCTTC
CASSLAPGVAGGVGGYTF
>.|.|TRBV7-9|TRBJ2-6
TGTGCCAGCAGCTTTATGAGAGGGGCCAACGTCCTGACTTTC
CASSFMRGANVLTF
>.|.|TRBV6-5|TRBJ2-5
TGTGCCAGCAGCCTCCGGTGGGAGACCCAGTACTTC
CASSLRWETQYF
>.|TRBD2|TRBV29-1|TRBJ2-3
TGCAGCGTTTTAGCGGGGGGTAGAGATACGCAGTATTTT
CSVLAGGRDTQYF
>.|TRBD2|TRBV7-6|TRBJ2-6
TGTGCCAGCAGCCGCGGGGGGGGCGTGTCTGGGGCCAACGTCCTGACTTTC
CASSRGGGVSGANVLTF
>.|.|TRBV18|TRBJ2-7
TGTGCCAGCTCACCACGAGGGCTTCCCTACGAGCAGTACTTC
CASSPRGLPYEQYF
>.|.|TRBV5-1|TRBJ1-1
TGCGCCAGCAGCATGGAAGTTTGGGACACTGAAGCTTTCTTT
CASSMEVWDTEAFF
>.|TRBD1|TRBV7-2|TRBJ1-6
TGTGCCAGCAGCTCCAGACAGGGGGCTGGAAATTCACCCCTCCACTTT
CASSSRQGAGNSPLHF
>.|.|TRBV4-1|TRBJ2-5
TGCGCCAGCAGCCAAGTAGAGACAACGTACCAAGAGACCCAGTACTTC
CASSQVETTYQETQYF
>few|TRBD1|TRBV6-5|TRBJ2-1
TGTGCCAGCCAAAAGGGACAGAGATACAATGAGCAGTTCTTC
CASQKGQRYNEQFF
>.|.|TRBV2|TRBJ2-1
TGTGCCAGTCGGGGGGCGGGCTCCTACAATGAGCAGTTCTTC
CASRGAGSYNEQFF
>.|TRBD1|TRBV5-1|TRBJ1-2
TGCGCCAGCAGCTGGGACAGGGGGAAAAGTGGCTACACCTTC
CASSWDRGKSGYTF
>.|.|TRBV7-2|TRBJ2-3
TGTGCCAGCAGCTTAGTGGGCAAACCCACAGATACGCAGTATTTT
CASSLVGKPTDTQYF
>.|.|TRBV27|TRBJ1-1
TGTGCCAGCAGTCGTCAGCGAGGGGACCTGGCTTTCTTT
CASSRQRGDLAFF
>few|.|TRBV3-1/TRBV3-2|TRBJ1-1
TGTGCCAGCAGCCCCCGGGTTAACACTGAAGCTTTCTTT
CASSPRVNTEAFF
>few|.|TRBV9|TRBJ1-3
TGTGCCAGCAGCGTAGATGCGGGGCCGCAGGTATTAAACACCATATATTTT
CASSVDAGPQVLNTIYF
>.|.|TRBV7-9|TRBJ1-3
TGTGCCAGCAGCTTAGAGGGGCGACAGCTTGTTCTCTCTGGAAACACCATATATTTT
CASSLEGRQLVLSGNTIYF
>once|.|TRBV2|TRBJ1-2
TGTGCCAGCAGTGAAGGGACGTGGCTCCGACGGTTATTC
CASSEGTWLRRLF
>.|.|TRBV10-3|TRBJ1-2
TGTGCCATCAGTGGGGAGGGGGTCTATGGCTACACCTTC
CAISGEGVYGYTF
>.|.|TRBV4-2|TRBJ1-5
TGTGCCAGCAGCCTTGGGACATCTCAGCCCCAGCATTTT
CASSLGTSQPQHF
>.|.|TRBV10-3|TRBJ2-1
TGTGCCATCAGTGAGACAGGGACTAACAATGAGCAGTTCTTC
CAISETGTNNEQFF
>.|TRBD2|TRBV6-2/TRBV6-3|TRBJ2-1
TGTGCCAGCAGTTCGGAACCTAGCGGGGGTGGGAAGCAGTTCTTC
CASSSEPSGGGKQFF
>.|TRBD2|TRBV7-9|TRBJ2-1
TGTGCCAGCAGTCCCGGGGGGAGGTTTGGGAATGAGCAGTTCTTC
CASSPGGRFGNEQFF
>.|.|TRBV6-5|TRBJ2-1
TGTGCCAGCAGTTACGAGGGGCGCCCGATTGAGCAGTTCTTC
CASSYEGRPIEQFF
>.|TRBD2|TRBV6-6|TRBJ2-1
TGTGCCAGCAAGGGAGCGGGGGACCACAATGAGCAGTTCTTC
CASKGAGDHNEQFF
>.|TRBD1|TRBV20-1|TRBJ1-1
TGCAGTGCTGTGCGGGACAGGGAGTTGATCTTT
CSAVRDRELIF
>.|.|TRBV9|TRBJ1-2
TGTGCCAGCAGCGGTTCCCCGGGGGGCAATGGCTACACCTTC
CASSGSPGGNGYTF
>.|TRBD2|TRBV5-4|TRBJ2-7
TGTGCCACCCAAACTACTAGCGGGAGATACTACGAGCAGTACTTC
CATQTTSGRYYEQYF
>.|TRBD2|TRBV7-2|TRBJ2-7
TGTGCCAGCAGGCGCGAGGGGATGAGCGGGAGTCCCGAGCAGTACTTC
CASRREGMSGSPEQYF
>.|.|TRBV7-4|TRBJ2-7
TGTGCCAGCAGCTTAGAAACACAATCCCTCGGCGAGCAGTACTTC
CASSLETQSLGEQYF
>.|.|TRBV5-5|TRBJ1-5
TGTGCCAGCAGCCAAACCACAGGAATCAATCAGCCCCAGCATTTT
CASSQTTGINQPQHF
>.|.|TRBV29-1|TRBJ1-1
TGCAGCGTGAACAGGGATGGCACTGAAGCTTTCTTT
CSVNRDGTEAFF